A single sample gave rise to the 18 T cell receptor beta chains below, sequenced in a study of spatial heterogeneity in lung cancer (dated by TCRdb to between 2019 and 2020). What the time point label conveys for this sample: blood at routine non-recurrence follow-up after resection. Without any cell sorting, TCR sequencing was performed on whole RNA extracted either from tumor and nontumor lung tissue or from cryopreserved PBMC samples. Receptor amplification or capture employed 5' RACE. Sequencing used a NextSeq 500. Clones were called with MiXCR by TCRdb after fastp trimmed the public reads at Q25, and only in-frame beta chains were retained. Rows are unified per CDR3 protein, each entry keeping the most common DNA and genes. In all, the sample holds 50,000 to 60,000 distinct CDR3 sequences, and around 7.7% of those were seen once. Around 38% of the sample is taken by the ten largest. Here the sequenced sample was PBMCs, taken at follow-up. These receptors all stem from a female donor with early-stage non-small cell lung cancer.

The genes are TRBV6-2 or TRBV6-3 and TRBJ2-5; D might be TRBD2 (7 bases). The germline CDR1 and CDR2 sequences are MNHEY and SVGEGT. CDR3 length: 15 residues. Trimming cost V 6 bases and J 4 bases, with 18 bases left between them. This CDR3 reads CASRARGGARETQYF. The CDR3 DNA follows: TGTGCCAGCAGAGCTAGAGGGGGGGCGAGAGAGACCCAGTACTTC.

This clonotype came up many times. V usage is TRBV30 and J usage is TRBJ1-5; D ambiguous. Germline CDR1 reads GTSNPN; CDR2 reads SVGIG (reference sequence). Trimming removed 1 base from V and 3 bases from J, with 7 bases in between. The CDR3 length is 13 residues. Written as DNA, the CDR3 is TGTGCCTGGAGTGCCGACCCCAATCAGCCCCAGCATTTT. As protein: CAWSADPNQPQHF.

J is TRBJ2-2 and V is TRBV3-1; D gene uncertain. Germline V CDR1 and CDR2: LGHDT, YNNKEL (reference sequence). The CDR3 runs 12 residues. The V end lost 1 base, the J end lost 7 bases, and 4 bases lay between the germline ends. CDR3 residues: CASSQGVGELFF. The CDR3 DNA follows: TGTGCCAGCAGCCAAGGTGTCGGGGAGCTGTTTTTT.

The genes are TRBV11-2 and TRBJ2-6; TRBD1 matches 10 bases. After removal of 3 bases from V and 0 bases from J, the junction contained 8 bases not matched to a gene. CDR3 length: 19 amino acids. Germline lookup yields CDR1 SGHAT and CDR2 FQNNGV. Written as DNA, the CDR3 is TGTGCCAGCAGCTTGGGACAGGGGACCCCTAGCTCTGGGGCCAACGTCCTGACTTTC. Translating it yields CASSLGQGTPSSGANVLTF.

This chain joins TRBV27 and TRBJ1-1; D gene unclear. CDR3 length: 15 amino acids. The V gene lost 6 bases and the J gene lost 2 bases, with 16 bases spanning the gap. Germline assignment: CDR1 MNHEY and CDR2 SMNVEV (reference sequence). DNA for the CDR3: TGTGCCAGCAGCCCCTCCGCGGCAGCAAACACTGAAGCTTTCTTT. Its translation: CASSPSAAANTEAFF.

Many counts were recorded for this clonotype. CDR3 residues: CASSKTVATNEKLFF. DNA for the CDR3: TGTGCCAGCAGTAAAACAGTTGCAACTAATGAAAAACTGTTTTTT. V and J are TRBV6-5 and TRBJ1-4; no definite D call. Trimming pared 5 bases from V and 0 bases from J, leaving 10 bases between. CDR3 length: 15 residues. Germline V gene sequence: CDR1 MNHEY, CDR2 SVGAGI.

This chain links TRBV20-1 with TRBJ2-1; 7 bases agree with TRBD2. The V and J ends lost 1 base and 5 bases, in that order; junction bases with no gene match: 5. Germline V gene data show CDR1 as DFQATT and CDR2 as SNEGSKA (reference sequence). The CDR3 consists of 14 residues. The CDR3 protein is CSARVVTSNNEQFF. For the CDR3, the DNA is TGCAGTGCTAGAGTGGTGACTAGCAACAATGAGCAGTTCTTC.

This clonotype occurred many times. This chain joins TRBV5-1 and TRBJ1-2; D is unclear. The CDR3 contains 12 residues. Per the germline V gene, CDR1 is SGHRS and CDR2 is YFSETQ. V lost 5 bases to trimming and J lost 2 bases, with 7 bases between them. CDR3 amino acids: CASSVENYGYTF. The CDR3 DNA is TGCGCCAGCAGTGTGGAGAACTATGGCTACACCTTC.

This clonotype has ten or more counts. The genes are TRBV29-1 and TRBJ2-3, with 9 bases lining up with TRBD1. Germline trimming cut 3 bases from V and 2 bases from J; bases unmatched to any gene: 6. The CDR3 loop spans 15 amino acids. Germline-derived CDR1 and CDR2 are SQVTM and ANQGSEA. CDR3 sequence reads: CSVDYGTGTTDTQYF. The CDR3 DNA follows: TGCAGCGTTGATTATGGGACAGGGACCACAGATACGCAGTATTTT.

The rearrangement uses TRBV7-2 and TRBJ2-5, with 7 bases that match TRBD2. The CDR3 consists of 17 residues. V gave up 8 bases and J gave up 4 bases; unmatched junction bases: 19. Germline CDR1 SGHTA, CDR2 FQGNSA. In nucleotides, the CDR3 is TGTGCCAGCGGTCTAGGCTTACAAGCGGGGACGTTAGAGACCCAGTACTTC. Residues: CASGLGLQAGTLETQYF.

The chain recombines TRBV20-1 with TRBJ1-6; 8 nucleotides match TRBD1. This CDR3 has 12 residues. Germline CDR1 is DFQATT and CDR2 is SNEGSKA (reference sequence). With 4 bases clipped from V and 10 bases from J, the junction kept 3 bases outside the gene matches. CDR3 nucleotides: TGCAGTGCTACAGGGGGCGACTCACCCCTCCACTTT. Translating gives CSATGGDSPLHF.

This clonotype was seen a handful of times. The chain carries TRBV2 and TRBJ1-1; tentative D call: TRBD1 (5 bases). V lost 0 bases to trimming and J lost 1 base, with 24 bases between them. This CDR3 region has 20 residues. The germline V gene encodes CDR1 SNHLY and CDR2 FYNNEI. The chain's CDR3 is CASSEAPNRFVGAENTEAFF. The DNA of the CDR3 is TGTGCCAGCAGTGAAGCACCCAACCGATTCGTAGGGGCAGAGAACACTGAAGCTTTCTTT.

This clonotype came up many times. The V call is TRBV11-2, the J call TRBJ2-7; 9 bases map to TRBD2. The germline gives CDR1 SGHAT, CDR2 FQNNGV. CDR3 length: 16 amino acids. V was clipped by 1 base and J by 1 base; unmatched bases: 5. The CDR3 sequence: CASSLGPSGGSYEQYF. CDR3 nucleotides: TGTGCCAGCAGCTTAGGACCCAGCGGGGGGTCCTACGAGCAGTACTTC.

This clonotype appeared a few times. V and J are TRBV12-3 or TRBV12-4 and TRBJ1-2; TRBD1 matches 10 bases. This CDR3 has 12 amino acids. Germline trimming cut 7 bases from V and 7 bases from J; bases unmatched to any gene: 3. In nucleotides, the CDR3 is TGTGCCAGCACCGGGGACAGGGGTGGCTACACCTTC. Translating it yields CASTGDRGGYTF.

This clonotype was observed at least ten times. V gene TRBV6-2 or TRBV6-3 combines with J gene TRBJ1-1; D uncertain. The CDR3 length is 13 residues. CDR1 and CDR2 from the germline V gene are MNHEY and SVGEGT. With 7 bases removed from V and 5 bases from J, the gap between germline ends came to 14 bases. CDR3 nucleotide sequence: TGTGCCAGCACCGCTCTGGTCGGGACTGAAGCTTTCTTT. Protein product: CASTALVGTEAFF.

This clonotype has at least ten counts. The J gene is TRBJ2-2, the V gene TRBV7-6; the match to TRBD2 covers 12 bases. Germline loops: CDR1 SGHVS, CDR2 FNYEAQ. Trimming took 0 bases from V and 3 from J; bases not matched to a gene: 8. The CDR3 length is 19 residues. The CDR3 protein is CASSLAGTSGRRYTGELFF. CDR3 sequence (DNA): TGTGCCAGCAGCTTAGCCGGGACTAGCGGGCGTCGGTACACCGGGGAGCTGTTTTTT.

The sample holds many counts of this clonotype. The CDR3, as DNA: TGTGCCAGCAGACTCGAGCTGACCGGGAATGAGCAGTTCTTC. It yields the protein CASRLELTGNEQFF. The gene calls are TRBV2 and TRBJ2-1; D not certain. Trimming took 6 bases from V and 7 from J, leaving 16 bases between them. Germline lookup yields CDR1 SNHLY and CDR2 FYNNEI. The CDR3 is made up of 14 amino acids.

The chain combines TRBV29-1 with TRBJ2-3; 7 positions agree with TRBD1. Trimming cost V 6 bases and J 2 bases; bases outside gene matches: 5. From germline, CDR1 is SQVTM and CDR2 ANQGSEA. This CDR3 region has 13 residues. The CDR3 region has the DNA TGCAGCGTCTCCGGGACAGCCACAGATACGCAGTATTTT. Residues: CSVSGTATDTQYF.